Listed below are T cell receptor beta chains from one sample, sequenced in a study of CD8 T cells in ankylosing spondylitis. TCRdb independently ran MiXCR on the 5' RACE reads; one entry per CDR3 protein. This sample has over 450,000 distinct CDR3 sequences, with 12% found just once. The specimen sequenced was blood, either unsorted or a sorted T cell fraction (not recorded which). The receptors originated from a male donor with ankylosing spondylitis. Each CDR3 is given with its conserved first and last residue. D genes are given only for firm matches. Clone size is not always given. Where it is, it says once, few, many or a class for expanded clones.

few	NA	TRBV12-3/TRBV12-4	CASSLLGYGYTF
few	TRBD1	TRBV20-1	CSARGGGNTEAFF
NA	TRBD2	TRBV7-9	CASLGGEDEQFF
NA	NA	TRBV7-2	CASSLQALVEQYF
many	NA	TRBV15	CATSTHRTDTQYF
few	TRBD1	TRBV7-2	CASSLGTGGVYGYTF
few	TRBD1	TRBV24-1	CATSDPGTGVDTQYF
NA	NA	TRBV5-5	CASSYDNYGYTF
NA	NA	TRBV5-1	CASSPRTDETQYF
many	NA	TRBV7-9	CASSLASTDTQYF
few	NA	TRBV12-3/TRBV12-4	CASTHPPGRKLRDYGYTF
few	TRBD1	TRBV5-5	CASSFGTAWPVLTF
NA	NA	TRBV7-8	CASSLVARLRQTQYF
NA	NA	TRBV29-1	CSVAQGGWETQYF
NA	NA	TRBV2	CASTMTSTNEKLLF
NA	NA	TRBV3-1	CASSQVQGGTEAFF
NA	NA	TRBV6-5	CASSYPGSTGELFF
NA	NA	TRBV2	CASSEFVGYEQYF
NA	TRBD2	TRBV12-3/TRBV12-4	CASSRLAGDSYNEQFF
few	NA	TRBV15	CATSREWGNNQPQHF
NA	TRBD1	TRBV5-5	CASSLTRQGSYEQYF
many	TRBD2	TRBV3-1	CASSLYSTSGRSTDTQYF
few	TRBD1	TRBV5-6	CASSLGGRGNYGYTF
NA	NA	TRBV7-7	CASSAGLGGEQYF
few	TRBD1	TRBV4-1	CASSMDRGNEQFF
NA	NA	TRBV11-2	CASSSSFRDTRNEQFF
few	NA	TRBV5-4	CASSSISATGPTVTDTQYF
NA	TRBD1	TRBV19	CASSSGQGVHNEQFF
few	TRBD1	TRBV14	CASSQGYGQGVTMNQPQHF
NA	NA	TRBV20-1	CSAMKGGGFHNEQFF
many	NA	TRBV9	CASSPEPSGLSSYNEQFF
NA	TRBD1	TRBV5-1	CASSLGTGVYEQFF
few	TRBD1	TRBV4-2	CASSQDLARGNGYTF
NA	NA	TRBV19	CATRTWGSNTEAFF
NA	TRBD1	TRBV20-1	CSASLTGRIRGPQHF
few	TRBD2	TRBV24-1	CATSDPGGEQFF
few	NA	TRBV29-1	CSVRRVNTGELFF
many	TRBD2	TRBV5-1	CASSFSGRRGEQFF
NA	NA	TRBV12-3/TRBV12-4	CASSSHGQGYQPQHF
NA	TRBD2	TRBV6-5	CASSLGFSGSPYNEQFF
NA	NA	TRBV29-1	CSVGGTVYDTEAFF
few	TRBD1	TRBV29-1	CSGHAPGQGPDTQYF
NA	TRBD2	TRBV20-1	CSARDRFRTSRKETQYF
many	NA	TRBV29-1	CSVEDLGRFGNTIYF
NA	TRBD1	TRBV12-3/TRBV12-4	CASAGTANTEAFF
few	TRBD2	TRBV3-1	CASSQAGVADTQYF
NA	NA	TRBV5-6	CASSNKIGAFF
many	NA	TRBV12-3/TRBV12-4	CASSFTNTEAFF
many	TRBD1	TRBV11-2	CASSLGQSGANVLTF
NA	TRBD2	TRBV10-3	CAISGTSGNTGELFF
NA	NA	TRBV12-3/TRBV12-4	CASGPNQPQHF
NA	TRBD1	TRBV5-1	CASRQGQGIYNEQFF
NA	NA	TRBV3-1	CASSQAVPRANQETQYF
NA	NA	TRBV6-2/TRBV6-3	CASSYPLGEGGSTDTQYF
NA	TRBD1	TRBV5-6	CASSAGGYQPQHF